This is a list of T cell receptor beta chains from one sample in a study of CD8+ T cells in alopecia areata. Measured with immunoSEQ multiplex PCR; TCRdb has only the in-frame clones, and not every one. The sample contains some 200,000 clones, about three fifths of which appear only once. This specimen was CD8+ T cells sorted from blood, taken at week 24, from a patient treated with tofacitinib. These receptor sequences come from a human donor with alopecia areata. Each CDR3 is given with its conserved first and last residue. The D gene is left open where the match is weak. Part of the rows lack a size; the others show once, few, many or a class for expanded clones.

j_call	d_call	v_call	clone_size	cdr3_nt	cdr3_aa
TRBJ1-6	-	TRBV12-5	few	TGTGCTAGTGGAAAGGTTGAGGGTAATTCACCCCTCCACTTT	CASGKVEGNSPLHF
TRBJ1-1	-	TRBV11-1	-	TGTGCCAGCAGCTTACATCCCAACACTGAAGCTTTCTTT	CASSLHPNTEAFF
TRBJ1-1	-	TRBV2	-	TGTGCCAGCATCGGACACACTGAAGCTTTCTTT	CASIGHTEAFF
TRBJ1-3	-	TRBV7-9	few	TGTGCCAGCAGCTATGGTAGTGGAAACACCATATATTTT	CASSYGSGNTIYF
TRBJ2-7	TRBD1	TRBV6-5	few	TGTGCCAGCACCGGACAGGCCGACTACGAGCAGTACTTC	CASTGQADYEQYF
TRBJ2-7	-	TRBV5-1	few	TGCGCCAGCAGCGGCGGGACAGCCGAGCAGTACTTC	CASSGGTAEQYF
TRBJ2-7	TRBD2	TRBV4-2	-	TGTGCCAGCAGCCCAGCGGGGGGGGCCTACGAGCAGTACTTC	CASSPAGGAYEQYF
TRBJ1-5	-	TRBV18	-	TGTGCCAGCTCACCAGGGCAGGCATTGCAGCCCCAGCATTTT	CASSPGQALQPQHF
TRBJ1-2	-	TRBV29-1	-	TGCAGCGTTGAGCCAGGGAAGGATGGCTACACCTTC	CSVEPGKDGYTF
TRBJ2-5	-	TRBV4-1	few	TGCGCCAGCAGCCAGTACACAGGGAGTAAGACCCAGTACTTC	CASSQYTGSKTQYF
TRBJ2-7	-	TRBV11-2	-	TGTGCCAGCAGCACTGGACAGCCTCCCTTGCCCTCCTACGAGCAGTACTTC	CASSTGQPPLPSYEQYF
TRBJ2-2	-	TRBV29-1	-	TGCAGCCGGGCCTCGAAAAGAAGGACCGGGGAGCTGTTTTTT	CSRASKRRTGELFF
TRBJ2-1	TRBD2	TRBV28	few	TGTGCCAGCAGTCCCTTGGGACTAGCGGCATCCTACAATGAGCAGTTCTTC	CASSPLGLAASYNEQFF
TRBJ2-3	-	TRBV29-1	few	TGCAGCGTTGAGAGAGGGGACACAGATACGCAGTATTTT	CSVERGDTDTQYF
TRBJ1-1	TRBD1	TRBV25-1	-	TGTGCCAGCAGTAAGACAGGGGGGACTGAAGCTTTCTTT	CASSKTGGTEAFF
TRBJ2-7	-	TRBV29-1	-	TGCAGCGCATGGGGGGACAACCCCTACGAGCAGTACTTC	CSAWGDNPYEQYF
TRBJ1-2	-	TRBV5-1	few	TGCGCCAGCAGCTTTGAGGTTGGGAACTATGGCTACACCTTC	CASSFEVGNYGYTF
TRBJ1-1	-	TRBV29-1	-	TGCAGCGTTGTTGGCACTGAAGCTTTCTTT	CSVVGTEAFF
TRBJ2-2	-	TRBV15	-	TGTGCCACCAGCCCGGAATCGACTAGGAACGGGGAGCTGTTTTTT	CATSPESTRNGELFF
TRBJ2-7	TRBD1	TRBV2	few	TGTGCCAGCAGTGGAGCGATTGCCGGGACAGGAGGCCTCGAGCAGTACTTC	CASSGAIAGTGGLEQYF
TRBJ2-5	-	TRBV5-4	-	TGTGCCAGCAGCGGCAAGTCCGGGACAGAGACCCAGTACTTC	CASSGKSGTETQYF
TRBJ2-7	-	TRBV11-2	-	TGTGCCAGCAGCTTAGGGCAAGTCTCCTACGAGCAGTACTTC	CASSLGQVSYEQYF
TRBJ2-1	TRBD1	TRBV7-8	-	TGTGCCAGCAGCTTATGGGGGGACAGGGAAGGACTAACTCCGTTCTTC	CASSLWGDREGLTPFF
TRBJ2-3	TRBD2	TRBV13	-	TGTGCCAGCAGCTCGCCCTCACTAGCGTCGCGCACAGATACGCAGTATTTT	CASSSPSLASRTDTQYF
TRBJ2-7	TRBD1	TRBV5-1	-	TGCGCCAGCAGCGGACGACAGGGGTGGTCCTACGAGCAGTACTTC	CASSGRQGWSYEQYF
TRBJ2-3	TRBD2	TRBV7-9	-	TGTGCCAGCAGCCGGCTAGGGGAGCTAGCGGGGGAATTACCAGATACGCAGTATTTT	CASSRLGELAGELPDTQYF
TRBJ1-2	-	TRBV5-6	-	TGTGCCAGCAGCTTGGGGACAGCCCGAGGAAGCTACACCTTC	CASSLGTARGSYTF
TRBJ2-3	TRBD2	TRBV7-9	-	TGTGCCAGCAGCTTAGGGTACTCGCGGGGGAGCACAGATACGCAGTATTTT	CASSLGYSRGSTDTQYF
TRBJ2-5	-	TRBV6-5	-	TGTGCCAGCAGTTACGGTGGGGTGGAGACCCAGTACTTC	CASSYGGVETQYF
TRBJ2-3	TRBD1	TRBV30	-	TGTGCCTGGAGTGTAAGGGACAGGTCCAAAGATACGCAGTATTTT	CAWSVRDRSKDTQYF
TRBJ2-2	-	TRBV15	-	TGTGCCACCAGCCCCGGGGCAGGGCACACCGGGGAGCTGTTTTTT	CATSPGAGHTGELFF
TRBJ2-1	-	TRBV7-9	-	TGTGCCAGCATCCTGGGAGATTACAATGAGCAGTTCTTC	CASILGDYNEQFF
TRBJ1-5	-	TRBV2	-	TGTGCCAGCAGGCGGACAGTCAATCAGCCCCAGCATTTT	CASRRTVNQPQHF
TRBJ1-6	-	TRBV27	-	TGTGCCAGCAGTTTCCGACAGAATTCACCCCTCCACTTT	CASSFRQNSPLHF
TRBJ1-1	-	TRBV19	once	TGTGCCAGTAACCGCGGGACGAGGGACACTGAAGCTTTCTTT	CASNRGTRDTEAFF
TRBJ2-3	-	TRBV7-9	few	TGTGCCAGCAGCTTGTCAGATACGCAGTATTTT	CASSLSDTQYF
TRBJ2-1	-	TRBV13	-	TGTGCCAGTGCCCCGGGGGCTAATGAGCAGTTCTTC	CASAPGANEQFF
TRBJ2-2	-	TRBV6-5	-	TGTGCCAGCAGTTACTCGACGGTTGGGGAGCTGTTTTTT	CASSYSTVGELFF
TRBJ2-2	TRBD1	TRBV7-7	-	TGTGCTAGCAGCTCCGGACAGGGTGGCACCGGGGAGCTGTTTTTT	CASSSGQGGTGELFF
TRBJ2-3	-	TRBV30	-	TGTGCCTGGAGTGTGTTGCTAAACACAGATACGCAGTATTTT	CAWSVLLNTDTQYF
TRBJ2-7	-	TRBV7-9	few	TGTGCCAGCAGCACCACCGGGGTCAACGAGCAGTACTTC	CASSTTGVNEQYF
TRBJ2-1	TRBD2	TRBV15	-	TGTGCCACCAGCAGAGATCTAGCGGGGGAGCAGTTCTTC	CATSRDLAGEQFF
TRBJ1-1	-	TRBV10-2	-	TGCGCCAGCAGTGAATTGCGTGAAGCTTTCTTT	CASSELREAFF
TRBJ1-2	TRBD1	TRBV29-1	few	TGCAGCGCGACGGACAGGGAATATGGCTACACCTTC	CSATDREYGYTF
TRBJ2-7	-	TRBV14	-	TGTGCCAGCGGGGTATTCTACGAGCAGTACTTC	CASGVFYEQYF
TRBJ2-7	TRBD2	TRBV5-1	-	TGCGCCAGCAGCTTGGAACTAGCGGACGAGCAGTACTTC	CASSLELADEQYF
TRBJ2-1	-	TRBV5-1	few	TGCGCCAGCAGCCCGGACAGCCATTCCTACAATGAGCAGTTCTTC	CASSPDSHSYNEQFF
TRBJ2-1	-	TRBV27	-	TGTGCCAGCAGTTTAGGGGGCATTGAGCAGTTCTTC	CASSLGGIEQFF
TRBJ2-5	-	TRBV7-9	few	TGTGCCAGCAGCTGGGAGGGGGCGGAATGGAGAGAGACCCAGTACTTC	CASSWEGAEWRETQYF
TRBJ1-2	TRBD1	TRBV27	-	TGTGCCAGCAGTTTATTCACAGGGGATGGCTACACCTTC	CASSLFTGDGYTF
TRBJ1-6	TRBD1	TRBV2	once	TGTGCCAGCGGGACAGGGTCTTATAATTCACCCCTCCACTTT	CASGTGSYNSPLHF
TRBJ2-3	TRBD1	TRBV7-9	-	TGTGCCAGCAGCGGGTCAGGGGGTTATAGCACAGATACGCAGTATTTT	CASSGSGGYSTDTQYF
TRBJ2-5	TRBD1	TRBV2	-	TGTGCCAGCAGTGAAGCCGCCGGGACAGGGGTGAAAGCAGAGACCCAGTACTTC	CASSEAAGTGVKAETQYF
TRBJ2-7	-	TRBV5-1	-	TGCGCCAGCAGCTCGGGTGTGGGCGGGCTATCCTACGAGCAGTACTTC	CASSSGVGGLSYEQYF
TRBJ1-1	-	TRBV5-6	-	TGTGCCAGCAGCTACCGGGACACTGAAGCTTTCTTT	CASSYRDTEAFF